Shown below are 15 T cell receptor beta chains from a single sample sequenced in a study of T-cell reconstitution after alpha-beta-depleted transplantation in children. Researchers prepared the TCRbeta library using unique molecular identifiers, the study reports. TCRdb recomputed calls from the PCR reads with MiXCR, one row per CDR3 protein. The sample shows about 210,000 distinct CDR3 sequences, around a sixth of them seen only once. The sequenced sample was PBMCs, mostly from graft donor cells, obtained 360 days after TCRalphabeta/CD19-depleted stem cell transplant. All receptors come from a male patient under 10 years old who had a stem cell transplant for acute lymphoblastic leukemia, so the T cells may come from the graft donor.

This CDR3 is CASSESTVPQETQYF. Written as DNA, the CDR3 is TGTGCCAGCAGTGAATCAACAGTACCCCAAGAGACCCAGTACTTC. This chain joins TRBV25-1 and TRBJ2-5; D gene unclear. The CDR3 totals 15 residues. Germline assignment: CDR1 MGHDK and CDR2 SYGVNS. V was pared by 1 base and J by 1 base, with 10 bases between.

The rearrangement uses TRBV12-3 or TRBV12-4 and TRBJ1-2, with unresolved D. The ends were cut back, 5 bases at V and 0 bases at J, with 13 bases in the middle. The CDR3 contains 15 residues. CDR3 loop: CASSERRLTNYGYTF. In DNA, the CDR3 is TGTGCCAGCAGTGAAAGACGGTTGACTAACTATGGCTACACCTTC.

The CDR3 is CASGILNTGELFF. The CDR3 nucleotides read TGTGCCAGCGGGATTTTGAACACCGGGGAGCTGTTTTTT. This chain uses TRBV12-3 or TRBV12-4 with TRBJ2-2; no reliable D call. With 8 bases removed from V and 1 base from J, the gap between germline ends came to 8 bases. The CDR3 is 13 amino acids.

This clonotype was recorded a few times. The chain is built from TRBV15 and TRBJ1-2; 7 bases match TRBD1. Trimming removed 5 bases from V and 2 bases from J; junction bases left unmatched: 14. Germline CDR1 reads LNHNV; CDR2 reads YYDKDF (reference sequence). CDR3 length: 17 amino acids. CDR3 bases: TGTGCCACCAGCCTTAAGAGAGGGGGACAGCCCAACTATGGCTACACCTTC. This gives the protein CATSLKRGGQPNYGYTF.

This clonotype was picked up a small number of times. The chain recombines TRBV3-1 with TRBJ1-5, with a weak D call TRBD1 (6 bases). Germline loops: CDR1 LGHDT, CDR2 YNNKEL (reference sequence). The CDR3 totals 16 residues. The V and J ends lost 4 bases and 1 base respectively, with 14 bases between them. The CDR3 bases are TGTGCCAGCAGCCGCAGTGGGGGCCTGAGCAATCAGCCCCAGCATTTT. Translated, it gives CASSRSGGLSNQPQHF.

V usage is TRBV5-1 and J usage is TRBJ2-3; the D gene is possibly TRBD1 (6 bases). Trimming left V 7 bases short and J 3 bases short, with 15 bases between. Per germline, CDR1 SGHRS and CDR2 YFSETQ. The CDR3 covers 14 residues. The DNA of the CDR3 is TGCGCCAGCGGACCTACAGGGAATACAGATACGCAGTATTTT. The encoded protein is CASGPTGNTDTQYF.

The table lists this clonotype with many counts. The chain links TRBV5-1 to TRBJ2-1; TRBD1 is a possible D gene (5 bases). V lost 3 bases and J lost 0, with 7 bases in between. Germline CDR1 reads SGHRS; CDR2 reads YFSETQ. There are 14 residues in the CDR3. The DNA for the CDR3 is TGCGCCAGCAGCTCCGACAGCTCCTACAATGAGCAGTTCTTC. Translating it yields CASSSDSSYNEQFF. The complete variable domain, with remaining parts taken from reference TRBV5-1 and TRBJ2-1, reads KAGVTQTPRYLIKTRGQQVTLSCSPISGHRSVSWYQQTPGQGLQFLFEYFSETQRNKGNFPGRFSGRQFSNSRSEMNVSTLELGDSALYLCASSSDSSYNEQFFGPGTRLTVL.

The chain combines TRBV20-1 with TRBJ2-3, with D perhaps TRBD1 or TRBD2 (5 bases each). Germline V lookup: CDR1 DFQATT, CDR2 SNEGSKA (reference sequence). The CDR3 is made up of 14 amino acids. V was shortened by 6 bases and J by 4 bases, with 17 bases between the two germline ends. In DNA, the CDR3 is TGCAGTGCATTCCGGGCAGGGAGCGCAGATACGCAGTATTTT. Protein: CSAFRAGSADTQYF.

In this sample, this clonotype turned up a few times. The chain has TRBV6-2 or TRBV6-3 and TRBJ2-1, with TRBD1 matching 7 bases. Trimming at V came to 8 bases and at J to 9 bases, leaving 7 bases not matched to a gene. Germline V gene sequence: CDR1 MNHEY, CDR2 SVGEGT. This CDR3 contains 12 residues. DNA for the CDR3: TGTGCCAGCCGAAAGACAGGGATTGAGCAGTTCTTC. This codes for CASRKTGIEQFF.

In this sample, this clonotype turned up a few times. V gene TRBV7-6 combines with J gene TRBJ2-6; unclear D gene. This CDR3 has 17 residues. The germline CDR1 and CDR2 sequences are SGHVS and FNYEAQ. The V end was cut by 1 base, the J end by 4 bases, with 14 bases between. CDR3 nucleotides: TGTGCCAGCAGCTTAGAGGCCAGCCCCTCCGGGGCCAACGTCCTGACTTTC. Translation: CASSLEASPSGANVLTF.

J is TRBJ2-1 and V is TRBV11-2; 9 nucleotides match TRBD2. The V gene end was trimmed by 0 bases and the J gene end by 6 bases; junction bases not matched to a gene: 6. The CDR3 is made up of 16 amino acids. From germline, CDR1 is SGHAT and CDR2 FQNNGV. CDR3 bases: TGTGCCAGCAGCTTAGATCTAACTAGCGGGCTCAATGAGCAGTTCTTC. Its protein product is CASSLDLTSGLNEQFF.

This clonotype was observed a handful of times. This rearrangement joins TRBV12-3 or TRBV12-4 to TRBJ2-4; D call uncertain. The CDR3 is made up of 12 amino acids. The V end was cut by 1 base, the J end by 10 bases, with 8 bases between. CDR3 DNA sequence: TGTGCCAGCAGTTTAGGGGTCGGAATTCAGTACTTC. Translated: CASSLGVGIQYF.

There are a few counts of this clonotype. The chain carries TRBV3-1 and TRBJ1-2, with 8 bases identical to TRBD1. Germline CDR1 and CDR2: LGHDT and YNNKEL (reference sequence). The CDR3 consists of 14 residues. Trimming took 3 bases from V and 6 from J; bases not matched to a gene: 6. CDR3 protein: CASSHLRTGHGYTF. As DNA, the CDR3 is TGTGCCAGCAGCCACTTGCGGACAGGGCATGGCTACACCTTC. The whole variable domain, filled in from reference TRBV3-1 and TRBJ1-2, reads DTAVSQTPKYLVTQMGNDKSIKCEQNLGHDTMYWYKQDSKKFLKIMFSYNNKELIINETVPNRFSPKSPDKAHLNLHINSLELGDSAVYFCASSHLRTGHGYTFGSGTRLTVV.

DNA for the CDR3: TGTGCCAGCAGCTTGGGGTCGACAGGGACCCCCGATACGCAGTATTTT. This sequence encodes CASSLGSTGTPDTQYF. This chain uses TRBV5-6 with TRBJ2-3; 7 nucleotides match TRBD1. The germline V gene encodes CDR1 SGHDT and CDR2 YYEEEE. Losses at the gene ends were 0 bases for V and 6 bases for J; bases not matched to a gene: 10. The CDR3 runs 16 residues.

The gene calls are TRBV11-2 and TRBJ1-4; 11 positions agree with TRBD1. This CDR3 has 16 amino acids. V trimming: 5 bases; J trimming: 8 bases; junction bases outside the gene matches: 10. Germline CDR1 reads SGHAT; CDR2 reads FQNNGV. In DNA, the CDR3 is TGTGCCAGCAGCGCCGGGACAGGGGGGAAAGGGGAAAAACTGTTTTTT. Protein sequence: CASSAGTGGKGEKLFF.